A single sample gave rise to the 24 T cell receptor beta chains below, sequenced in a study of blood T cell repertoires in COVID-19. TCRdb's copy holds only in-frame clones and misses some; the assay was immunoSEQ multiplex PCR. The data contain more than 100,000 clones, over 75% of them singletons. The sample was peripheral blood. All receptors come from a human donor in a cohort sampled during active COVID-19.

The chain is built from TRBV4-1 and TRBJ2-3, with 10 positions matching TRBD2. V was pared by 0 bases and J by 2 bases, with 8 bases of the junction left unmatched. CDR1 and CDR2 from the germline V gene are MGHRA and YSYEKL. This CDR3 spans 18 amino acids. This CDR3 reads CASSQEEAGGDFTDTQYF. The CDR3 DNA is TGCGCCAGCAGCCAAGAGGAAGCGGGGGGGGATTTCACAGATACGCAGTATTTT.

This chain connects TRBV7-9 to TRBJ2-6; perhaps TRBD1 as D (5 bases). Per germline, CDR1 SEHNR and CDR2 FQNEAQ (reference sequence). There are 16 residues in the CDR3. Trimming stripped 2 bases from V and 4 bases from J, with 12 bases between. As DNA, the CDR3 is TGTGCCAGCAGCTTATTAGGGGCGGAGGGGGCCAACGTCCTGACTTTC. This codes for CASSLLGAEGANVLTF.

The CDR3 nucleotides read TGTGCCAGCAGTGAACCGGACAGGGGGAAAAATGGCTACACCTTC. Its translation: CASSEPDRGKNGYTF. The chain is built from TRBV2 and TRBJ1-2; 10 bases agree with TRBD1. V dropped 2 bases and J dropped 6; count of bases not matched to a gene: 6. This CDR3 region has 15 residues. Germline V CDR1 and CDR2: SNHLY, FYNNEI.

The rearrangement joins TRBV19 to TRBJ2-1; 9 positions agree with TRBD2. Germline CDR1 reads LNHDA; CDR2 reads SQIVND (reference sequence). V shed 8 bases and J 4 bases; nucleotides not matched to a gene: 6. The CDR3 runs 14 residues. The CDR3 nucleotides read TGTGCCAGTGCAGGACTAGCGTCTTACAATGAGCAGTTCTTC. Residues: CASAGLASYNEQFF.

This chain uses TRBV29-1 with TRBJ2-3; 7 bases line up with TRBD1. Unmatched junction bases numbered 7, after V lost 1 base and J lost 0 bases. Germline values: CDR1 SQVTM, CDR2 ANQGSEA. The CDR3 sequence is 16 residues long. The CDR3 protein is CSVEGGQAVSTDTQYF. Here the CDR3 DNA reads TGCAGCGTTGAAGGCGGACAGGCGGTTAGCACAGATACGCAGTATTTT.

This clone was seen only once. The rearrangement links TRBV19 to TRBJ2-1; weak D call: TRBD1 (6 bases). In germline, CDR1 is LNHDA, CDR2 SQIVND (reference sequence). There are 14 residues in the CDR3. Trimming left V 5 bases short and J 1 base short, with 9 bases between. Written as DNA, the CDR3 is TGTGCCAGTAGTTTACAGGGATCCTACAATGAGCAGTTCTTC. Translating it yields CASSLQGSYNEQFF.

The rearrangement joins TRBV7-8 to TRBJ1-6, with 7 bases aligning to TRBD1. Germline V CDR1 and CDR2: SGHVS, FQNEAQ. V dropped 4 bases and J dropped 5; count of bases not matched to a gene: 5. This CDR3 region has 15 residues. CDR3 protein: CASSSGQADNSPLHF. The CDR3 DNA follows: TGTGCCAGCAGCTCCGGACAGGCCGATAATTCACCCCTCCACTTT. Combining the CDR3 with reference TRBV7-8 and TRBJ1-6 gives the whole variable domain GAGVSQSPRYKVAKRGQDVALRCDPISGHVSLFWYQQALGQGPEFLTYFQNEAQLDKSGLPSDRFFAERPEGSVSTLKIQRTQQEDSAVYLCASSSGQADNSPLHFGNGTRLTVT.

The chain joins TRBV6-6 to TRBJ2-1; D may be TRBD2 (6 bases). Germline lookup yields CDR1 MNHNY and CDR2 SVGAGI (reference sequence). Deletions cut 4 bases from V and 7 bases from J, with 17 bases between. This CDR3 comprises 15 residues. The CDR3 region is CASSFKGGAFNEQFF. As DNA, the CDR3 is TGTGCCAGCAGTTTCAAAGGAGGGGCTTTTAATGAGCAGTTCTTC.

The rearrangement uses TRBV19 and TRBJ2-3, with TRBD1 matching over 12 bases. After removal of 4 bases from V and 5 bases from J, the junction contained 16 bases not matched to a gene. Germline values: CDR1 LNHDA, CDR2 SQIVND (reference sequence). CDR3 size: 19 residues. The CDR3 region is CASSTLAFRDRGLIDTQYF. The DNA for the CDR3 is TGTGCCAGTAGTACGCTCGCCTTCCGGGACAGGGGGCTTATAGATACGCAGTATTTT.

This sequence joins TRBV7-9 and TRBJ2-3; tentative D call: TRBD2 (6 bases). The CDR3 is 12 residues long. Germline V gene sequence: CDR1 SEHNR, CDR2 FQNEAQ (reference sequence). V lost 4 bases and J lost 10, with 12 bases in between. This CDR3 is CASSYGWDSQYF. The CDR3 region has the DNA TGTGCCAGCAGCTATGGGTGGGACTCGCAGTATTTT.

V is TRBV5-1 and J is TRBJ2-4; D might be TRBD2 (6 bases). Per the germline V gene, CDR1 is SGHRS and CDR2 is YFSETQ. The CDR3 spans 13 residues. With 1 base removed from V and 11 bases from J, the gap between germline ends came to 13 bases. The CDR3 sequence is CASSLPGEPVQYF. CDR3 nucleotides: TGCGCCAGCAGCTTGCCGGGGGAGCCAGTTCAGTACTTC. Drawing the rest from reference TRBV5-1 and TRBJ2-4, the complete variable domain is KAGVTQTPRYLIKTRGQQVTLSCSPISGHRSVSWYQQTPGQGLQFLFEYFSETQRNKGNFPGRFSGRQFSNSRSEMNVSTLELGDSALYLCASSLPGEPVQYFGAGTRLSVL.

The CDR3 DNA reads TGTGCCAGCAGCGTTGGGGCCGGTAGCGGGGGGGCGGAGACCCAGTACTTC. It is translated as CASSVGAGSGGAETQYF. The chain employs TRBV9 and TRBJ2-5; 11 bases match TRBD2. The germline V gene encodes CDR1 SGDLS and CDR2 YYNGEE. This CDR3 spans 17 amino acids. J was trimmed by 5 bases and V by 2 bases; bases with no gene match: 11.

This rearrangement joins TRBV7-6 to TRBJ2-7; 7 nucleotides agree with TRBD2. V dropped 3 bases and J dropped 0; count of bases not matched to a gene: 5. The CDR3 runs 15 residues. Germline V gives CDR1 SGHVS, CDR2 FNYEAQ. In DNA form, the CDR3 reads TGTGCCAGCAGCTTTTCTAGCGGCCCCTCCTACGAGCAGTACTTC. Amino acid sequence: CASSFSSGPSYEQYF.

The chain couples TRBV7-9 to TRBJ2-1; 8 nucleotides align to TRBD2. With V trimmed by 5 bases and J by 4 bases, 7 bases remained unmatched. The CDR3 totals 15 residues. CDR1 SEHNR and CDR2 FQNEAQ come from the germline V gene (reference sequence). The DNA of the CDR3 is TGTGCCAGCAGCGAATGGGCGGGGGGTTACAATGAGCAGTTCTTC. Residues: CASSEWAGGYNEQFF.

This sequence joins TRBV6-5 and TRBJ2-5; D perhaps matches TRBD1 (6 bases). Trimming removed 4 bases at V and 7 bases at J, with 13 bases between. In germline, CDR1 is MNHEY, CDR2 SVGAGI. The length of the CDR3 is 13 residues. CDR3 residues: CASSFGQLRTQYF. The CDR3 nucleotides are TGTGCCAGCAGTTTCGGACAGCTGCGGACCCAGTACTTC.

CDR3 region: CATSDPGLAGRTDTQYF. In nucleotides, the CDR3 is TGTGCCACCAGTGATCCCGGACTAGCGGGCCGCACAGATACGCAGTATTTT. V is TRBV24-1 and J is TRBJ2-3, with 11 bases matching TRBD2. V lost 3 bases to trimming and J lost 1 base; unmatched junction nucleotides: 5. Germline V gives CDR1 KGHDR, CDR2 SFDVKD. The CDR3 sequence is 17 residues long.

The chain couples TRBV6-1 to TRBJ2-1; the match to TRBD2 covers 8 bases. Germline CDR1 and CDR2: MNHNS and SASEGT. The CDR3 length is 17 residues. V trimming: 0 bases; J trimming: 2 bases; junction bases outside the gene matches: 6. In DNA, the CDR3 is TGTGCCAGCAGTGAAGCCATAATAGCGGGGCCCTACAATGAGCAGTTCTTC. Protein sequence: CASSEAIIAGPYNEQFF.

This rearrangement joins TRBV3-1 (or the pseudogene TRBV3-2) to TRBJ1-3; D possibly corresponds to TRBD1 (5 bases). The V end was cut by 4 bases, the J end by 8 bases, with 24 bases between. The CDR3 is 17 residues long. Per germline, CDR1 LGHDT and CDR2 YNNKEL (reference sequence). CDR3 protein: CASSPGPDSAPEDTIYF. As DNA, the CDR3 is TGTGCCAGCAGCCCCGGGCCCGACAGTGCCCCTGAGGACACCATATATTTT.

The chain links TRBV19 to TRBJ1-5; 9 nucleotides agree with TRBD1. V lost 5 bases to trimming and J lost 0 bases; unmatched junction nucleotides: 8. The CDR3 loop spans 17 amino acids. Germline CDR1 and CDR2: LNHDA and SQIVND (reference sequence). CDR3 protein: CASSAIQGAYSNQPQHF. The CDR3 DNA sequence: TGTGCCAGTAGTGCCATACAGGGGGCCTATAGCAATCAGCCCCAGCATTTT. The complete variable domain, with remaining parts taken from reference TRBV19 and TRBJ1-5, reads DGGITQSPKYLFRKEGQNVTLSCEQNLNHDAMYWYRQDPGQGLRLIYYSQIVNDFQKGDIAEGYSVSREKKESFPLTVTSAQKNPTAFYLCASSAIQGAYSNQPQHFGDGTRLSIL.

V and J are TRBV3-1 (or the pseudogene TRBV3-2) and TRBJ2-1; 9 positions agree with TRBD2. Trimming cost V 0 bases and J 4 bases; bases outside gene matches: 4. The CDR3 has 16 amino acids. Germline V gene data show CDR1 as LGHDT and CDR2 as YNNKEL (reference sequence). CDR3 sequence (DNA): TGTGCCAGCAGCCAAGATCCGGGACTAGCATACAATGAGCAGTTCTTC. Its translation: CASSQDPGLAYNEQFF.

The rearrangement joins TRBV24-1 to TRBJ2-3, with 8 bases identical to TRBD1. The V gene's germline CDR1 is KGHDR and CDR2 SFDVKD. The CDR3 has 15 residues. The junction had 11 bases not matched to a gene; V was cut back by 9 bases and J by 4 bases. The CDR3 sequence is CATGSWGRGPDTQYF. The CDR3 DNA is TGTGCCACCGGGTCCTGGGGCAGGGGGCCAGATACGCAGTATTTT.

The chain recombines TRBV29-1 with TRBJ2-7; TRBD2 might be the D (6 bases). The ends were cut back, 6 bases at V and 2 bases at J, with 14 bases in the middle. CDR1 and CDR2 (germline): SQVTM, ANQGSEA. The CDR3 consists of 13 residues. Here the CDR3 reads CSVSDGGPYEQYF. Written as DNA, the CDR3 is TGCAGCGTGTCGGACGGGGGTCCCTACGAGCAGTACTTC.

This clone has only one observation. One end of the junction is discordant with germline, which a read error may explain. The chain has TRBV7-9 and TRBJ1-4, with D perhaps matching TRBD1 (6 bases). The CDR3 sequence is 11 residues long. Germline values: CDR1 SEHNR, CDR2 FQNEAQ (reference sequence). The CDR3 sequence: CASSYAQGMVF. The CDR3 nucleotides are TGTGCCAGCAGCTACGCACAGGGAATGGTTTTT. Drawing the rest from reference TRBV7-9 and TRBJ1-4, the complete variable domain is DTGVSQNPRHKITKRGQNVTFRCDPISEHNRLYWYRQTLGQGPEFLTYFQNEAQLEKSRLLSDRFSAERPKGSFSTLEIQRTEQGDSAMYLCASSYAQGMVFGSGTQLSVL.

The J gene is TRBJ2-1, the V gene TRBV6-4, with D perhaps TRBD2 (6 bases). This CDR3 has 14 amino acids. Between the trimmed V and J ends, which lost 3 bases and 3 bases, there was a span of 9 bases. Germline CDR1 is MRHNA and CDR2 is SNTAGT. CDR3 sequence reads: CASSESSDYNEQFF. CDR3 bases: TGTGCCAGCAGTGAGTCTAGCGACTACAATGAGCAGTTCTTC.